The T cell receptor beta chain under discussion was sequenced for a study of T cell responses to AZD1222 COVID-19 vaccine. Regarding this clone: Antigen unknown.

CDR1 and CDR2 from the germline V gene are LNHDA and SQIVND (reference sequence). The CDR3 totals 14 residues. V shed 8 bases and J shed 1 base, with 12 bases lying between them. Findings of the study overall: Spike-specific TCR breadth and depth both grew after two AZD1222 doses. Repertoire samples came only from after the peak T cell response.

Libraries were prepared by immunoSEQ multiplex PCR; TCRdb keeps only in-frame clonotypes and omits some of them. Among fewer than 200,000 clones listed, 85% to 90% were seen once. The V gene is TRBV19, the J gene TRBJ1-5; D gene unclear. This sequence was found in an adult in good health. Material: peripheral blood, obtained on day 0 of AZD1222 vaccination. The CDR3 DNA follows: TGTGCCAGTGAGATACAGCAGAGCAATCAGCCCCAGCATTTT. Translation: CASEIQQSNQPQHF.